This TCR beta chain is drawn from a study of cytomegalovirus exposure and HLA in healthy donors. The CDR3 runs to 12 residues. Germline loops: CDR1 SEHNR, CDR2 FQNEAQ (reference sequence). V dropped 7 bases and J dropped 1 base, with 7 bases sitting between them. For this clone: Its target is not known.

Study findings and constraints: Segments of the TCR beta V type were, in most cases, productive about 87% or about 30% of the time in an earlier analysis.

A multiplex PCR was run with 60 Vbeta primers and 13 Jbeta primers. The protocol was immunoSEQ multiplex PCR, while the TCRdb copy is restricted to in-frame clones and leaves out a portion. The table shows 85,000 to 100,000 clones, with roughly 80% occurring only once. The chain links TRBV7-9 to TRBJ1-1; D may be TRBD1 (5 bases). Sequencing was carried out using PBMCs. The clonotype originates from a girl aged 2 to 9 in good health and CMV-seropositive. The CDR3 sequence: CASKGANTEAFF. In nucleotides, the CDR3 is TGTGCCAGCAAAGGGGCGAACACTGAAGCTTTCTTT.